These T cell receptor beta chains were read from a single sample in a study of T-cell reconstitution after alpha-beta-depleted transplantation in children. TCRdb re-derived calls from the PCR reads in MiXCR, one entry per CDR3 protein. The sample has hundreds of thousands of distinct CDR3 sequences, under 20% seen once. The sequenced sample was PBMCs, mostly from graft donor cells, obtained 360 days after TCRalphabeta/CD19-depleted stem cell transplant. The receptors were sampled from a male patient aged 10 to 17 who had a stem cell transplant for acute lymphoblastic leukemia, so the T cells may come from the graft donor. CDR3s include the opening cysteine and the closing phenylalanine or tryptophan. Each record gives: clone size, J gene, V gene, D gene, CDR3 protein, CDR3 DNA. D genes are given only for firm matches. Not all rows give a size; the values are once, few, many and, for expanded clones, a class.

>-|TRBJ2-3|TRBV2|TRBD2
CASSLTGTSGRGGTDTQYF
TGTGCCAGCAGTTTGACCGGGACTAGCGGGAGAGGGGGCACAGATACGCAGTATTTT
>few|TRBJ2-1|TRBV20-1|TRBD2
CSASSQTSGYNEQFF
TGCAGTGCTAGCTCCCAGACTAGCGGATACAATGAGCAGTTCTTC
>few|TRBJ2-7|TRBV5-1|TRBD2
CASSLLAGESYEQYF
TGCGCCAGCAGCTTACTAGCGGGAGAGTCCTACGAGCAGTACTTC
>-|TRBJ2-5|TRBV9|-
CASSPFAGPRETQYF
TGTGCCAGCAGCCCATTTGCGGGACCTAGAGAGACCCAGTACTTC
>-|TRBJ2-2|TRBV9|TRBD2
CASSVPAGGSAGELFF
TGTGCCAGCAGCGTCCCAGCGGGAGGATCTGCCGGGGAGCTGTTTTTT
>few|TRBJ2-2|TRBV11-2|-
CASSLHGGAATGELFF
TGTGCCAGCAGCTTGCACGGGGGAGCGGCCACCGGGGAGCTGTTTTTT
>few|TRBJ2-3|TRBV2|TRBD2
CASKGLAGGTDTQYF
TGTGCCAGCAAGGGACTAGCGGGGGGCACAGATACGCAGTATTTT
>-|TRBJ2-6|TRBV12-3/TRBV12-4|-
CASRDRGSSGANVLTF
TGTGCCAGCAGGGACCGGGGCAGCTCTGGGGCCAACGTCCTGACTTTC
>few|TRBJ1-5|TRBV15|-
CATSRDGPLILRDQPQHF
TGTGCCACCAGCAGAGATGGCCCGCTAATCCTTCGGGATCAGCCCCAGCATTTT
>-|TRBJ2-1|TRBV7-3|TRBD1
CASSYHGGTGGNNEQFF
TGTGCCAGCAGCTATCATGGGGGGACAGGGGGAAACAATGAGCAGTTCTTC
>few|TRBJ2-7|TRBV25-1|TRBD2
CASSELADYYEQYF
TGTGCCAGCAGTGAACTAGCGGACTACTACGAGCAGTACTTC
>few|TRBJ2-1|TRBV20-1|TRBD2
CSARKLAGGPYNEQFF
TGCAGTGCTAGGAAACTAGCGGGAGGCCCCTACAATGAGCAGTTCTTC
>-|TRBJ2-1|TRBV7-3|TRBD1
CASSPVGTGGNEQFF
TGTGCCAGCAGCCCCGTCGGGACAGGGGGCAATGAGCAGTTCTTC
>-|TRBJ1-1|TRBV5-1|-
CASSLAVQQLNTEAFF
TGCGCCAGCAGCTTGGCCGTACAGCAATTGAACACTGAAGCTTTCTTT
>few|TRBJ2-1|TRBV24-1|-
CATSSSPGRRNEQFF
TGTGCCACCAGTTCGTCCCCCGGGAGACGAAATGAGCAGTTCTTC
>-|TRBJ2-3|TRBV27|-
CASSLGGAGLTDTQYF
TGTGCCAGCAGTTTAGGGGGCGCGGGATTGACAGATACGCAGTATTTT
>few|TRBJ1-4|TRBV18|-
CASSPRREKLFF
TGTGCCAGCTCACCTAGAAGGGAAAAACTGTTTTTT
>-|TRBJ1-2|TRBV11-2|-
CASSSPGKTYGYTF
TGTGCCAGCAGCTCTCCGGGGAAGACCTATGGCTACACCTTC
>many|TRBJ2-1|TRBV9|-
CASSVGPEQFF
TGTGCCAGTAGTGTAGGCCCTGAGCAGTTCTTC
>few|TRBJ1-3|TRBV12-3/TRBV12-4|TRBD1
CASNYGQGPGNTIYF
TGTGCCAGCAACTATGGACAGGGCCCTGGAAACACCATATATTTT
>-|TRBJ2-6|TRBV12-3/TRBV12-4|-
CASTVGVSGANVLTF
TGTGCCAGCACCGTTGGGGTGAGTGGGGCCAACGTCCTGACTTTC
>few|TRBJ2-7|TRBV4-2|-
CASSHWGGGSYEQYF
TGTGCCAGCAGCCATTGGGGCGGTGGTTCCTACGAGCAGTACTTC
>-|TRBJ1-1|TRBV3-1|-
CASSQGRLMFEAFF
TGTGCCAGCAGCCAAGGCCGACTGATGTTTGAAGCTTTCTTT
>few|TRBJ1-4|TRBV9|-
CASSGQAGDVRNEKLFF
TGTGCCAGCAGCGGGCAAGCAGGGGACGTACGTAATGAAAAACTGTTTTTT
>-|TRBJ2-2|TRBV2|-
CASSVHGPGELFF
TGTGCCAGCAGCGTCCATGGGCCCGGGGAGCTGTTTTTT
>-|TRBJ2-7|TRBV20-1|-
CSANSPSSSAEQYF
TGCAGTGCTAACTCCCCGTCCTCTTCTGCCGAGCAGTACTTC
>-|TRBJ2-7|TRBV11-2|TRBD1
CASSPTWDRSEQYF
TGTGCCAGCAGCCCAACTTGGGACAGAAGCGAGCAGTACTTC
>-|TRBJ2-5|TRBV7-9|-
CASSLDWALETQYF
TGTGCCAGCAGCTTAGATTGGGCGTTGGAGACCCAGTACTTC
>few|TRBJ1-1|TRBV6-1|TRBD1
CASSPQGQGYTEAFF
TGTGCCAGCAGTCCGCAGGGACAGGGCTACACTGAAGCTTTCTTT
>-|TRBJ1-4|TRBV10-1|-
CASSEQLTEKLFF
TGCGCCAGCAGTGAACAATTGACGGAAAAACTGTTTTTT
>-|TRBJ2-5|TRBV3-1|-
CASSQDFSTQETQYF
TGTGCCAGCAGCCAAGATTTTAGCACCCAAGAGACCCAGTACTTC
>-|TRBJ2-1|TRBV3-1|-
CASSHENRGGEQFF
TGTGCCAGCAGCCATGAGAACCGAGGGGGTGAGCAGTTCTTC
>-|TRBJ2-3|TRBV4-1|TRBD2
CASSRAQLRASGRKELADTQYF
TGCGCCAGCAGCCGCGCTCAACTACGGGCTAGCGGGAGAAAAGAGTTAGCAGATACGCAGTATTTT
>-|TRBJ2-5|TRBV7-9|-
CASSFPAQETQYF
TGTGCCAGCAGCTTTCCGGCCCAAGAGACCCAGTACTTC
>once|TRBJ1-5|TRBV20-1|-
CSAYGQFNQPQHF
TGCAGTGCGTACGGACAGTTCAATCAGCCCCAGCATTTT
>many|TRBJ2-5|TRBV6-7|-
CASSYVETQYF
TGTGCCAGCAGCTATGTGGAGACCCAGTACTTC
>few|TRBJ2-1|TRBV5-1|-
CASSLMDSTYNEQFF
TGCGCCAGCAGCTTGATGGACTCCACCTACAATGAGCAGTTCTTC
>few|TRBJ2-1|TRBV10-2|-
CASSEWGGGVYNEQFF
TGCGCCAGCAGTGAGTGGGGCGGGGGCGTCTACAATGAGCAGTTCTTC
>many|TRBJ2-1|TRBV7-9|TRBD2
CASNKGTGLEVDEQFF
TGTGCCAGCAACAAAGGAACGGGACTAGAGGTCGATGAGCAGTTCTTC
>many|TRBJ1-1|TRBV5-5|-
CASTGQAPEAFF
TGTGCCAGCACCGGGCAGGCCCCTGAAGCTTTCTTT
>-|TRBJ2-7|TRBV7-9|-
CASSLAEGVMEYF
TGTGCCAGCAGCTTAGCCGAGGGAGTTATGGAGTACTTC
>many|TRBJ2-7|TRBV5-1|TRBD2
CASSLAGVAGEEYEQYF
TGCGCCAGCAGCTTGGCCGGGGTAGCGGGAGAGGAATACGAGCAGTACTTC
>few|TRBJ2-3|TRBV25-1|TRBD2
CASSEYRTGGSTDTQYF
TGTGCCAGCAGTGAATACAGGACGGGAGGAAGCACAGATACGCAGTATTTT
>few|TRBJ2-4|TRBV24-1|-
CATKAKNIQYF
TGTGCCACCAAGGCCAAAAACATTCAGTACTTC
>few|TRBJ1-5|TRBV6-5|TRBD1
CASSYDRGSNQPQHF
TGTGCCAGCAGTTACGACAGGGGAAGCAATCAGCCCCAGCATTTT
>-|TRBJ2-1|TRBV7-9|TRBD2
CASSFPELAVDYEQFF
TGTGCCAGCAGCTTCCCCGAACTAGCGGTGGATTATGAGCAGTTCTTC
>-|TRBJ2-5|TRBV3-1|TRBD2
CASSLASGVETQYF
TGTGCCAGCAGCCTGGCTAGCGGGGTGGAGACCCAGTACTTC
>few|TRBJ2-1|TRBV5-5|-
CASSLLSTGSYNEQFF
TGTGCCAGCAGCTTGCTATCTACTGGCTCCTACAATGAGCAGTTCTTC
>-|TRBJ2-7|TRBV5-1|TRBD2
CASSSRTSGRTYEQYF
TGCGCCAGCAGCTCCCGGACTAGCGGGAGGACCTACGAGCAGTACTTC
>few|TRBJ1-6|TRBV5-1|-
CASSLAGVDNSPLHF
TGCGCCAGCAGCCTCGCAGGGGTGGATAATTCACCCCTCCACTTT
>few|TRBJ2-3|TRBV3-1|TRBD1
CASSPHGVRRDRYTQYF
TGTGCCAGCAGCCCACATGGCGTGCGCCGGGACAGATATACGCAGTATTTT